One sample yielded the 24 T cell receptor beta chains listed below, sequenced in a study of T-cell memory formation after mild COVID-19. TCRdb re-analysed the 5' RACE reads in MiXCR, keeping a single row per CDR3 protein. The sample holds under 300,000 distinct CDR3 sequences; under 8.5% are singletons and the top ten take about 20%. Sequenced sample: PBMCs or a T cell subset sorted from them (not recorded which). These receptors came from a young man who had mild COVID-19 (a few samples of this study predate the infection). Cell type and time point are not known.

V is TRBV6-2 or TRBV6-3 and J is TRBJ2-1, with 8 positions matching TRBD2. Trimming removed 2 bases from V and 8 bases from J; junction bases left unmatched: 11. Germline CDR1 is MNHEY and CDR2 is SVGEGT. CDR3 size: 16 residues. The CDR3 nucleotides read TGTGCCAGCAGTTACCGTACCTCGGCGGGGGGCGATGAGCAGTTCTTC. Its translation: CASSYRTSAGGDEQFF.

This clonotype has more than one count but fewer than ten. The chain couples TRBV20-1 to TRBJ1-5, with 7 positions matching TRBD1. Losses at the gene ends were 6 bases for V and 7 bases for J; bases not matched to a gene: 9. Germline V lookup: CDR1 DFQATT, CDR2 SNEGSKA (reference sequence). This CDR3 is 13 amino acids long. As DNA, the CDR3 is TGCAGTGCCCCCGGGACAGCCGGGCAGCCCCAGCATTTT. This sequence encodes CSAPGTAGQPQHF.

The chain links TRBV5-5 to TRBJ1-2, with D tentatively TRBD1 (5 bases). The V end lost 1 base, the J end lost 6 bases, and 7 bases lay between the germline ends. Germline V lookup: CDR1 SGHKS, CDR2 YYEKEE (reference sequence). The CDR3 runs 12 residues. The CDR3 loop is CASSLWGDGYTF. The CDR3 DNA is TGTGCCAGCAGCTTGTGGGGGGATGGCTACACCTTC.

This clonotype has at least ten counts. This chain joins TRBV10-3 and TRBJ2-1; 9 bases fit TRBD1. CDR3 length equals 15 residues. Germline CDR1 is ENHRY and CDR2 is SYGVKD. V was pared by 2 bases and J by 6 bases, with 5 bases of the junction left unmatched. Here the CDR3 DNA reads TGTGCCATCAGTGAGGCGGGGACAGGGATCAATGAGCAGTTCTTC. Its translation is CAISEAGTGINEQFF.

V is TRBV7-2 and J is TRBJ2-3; no reliable D call. V lost 0 bases to trimming and J lost 3 bases, with 10 bases between them. Germline-derived CDR1 and CDR2 are SGHTA and FQGNSA. The CDR3 is 15 residues long. The DNA of the CDR3 is TGTGCCAGCAGCTTAGCTATCCTCAGGACAGATACGCAGTATTTT. Protein: CASSLAILRTDTQYF.

The CDR3 is CASSQGSFDTEAFF. The CDR3 nucleotides read TGCGCCAGCAGCCAAGGGAGTTTCGACACTGAAGCTTTCTTT. The rearrangement links TRBV4-3 to TRBJ1-1; D remains ambiguous. The CDR3 is 14 residues long. Germline values: CDR1 LGHNA, CDR2 YSLEER. V was clipped by 1 base and J by 3 bases, with 9 bases between them.

The sample holds a few counts of this clonotype. This chain links TRBV4-1 with TRBJ1-2; 10 bases fit TRBD1. The CDR3 extends over 16 amino acids. The junction had 10 bases not matched to a gene; V was cut back by 4 bases and J by 5 bases. Germline V gene data show CDR1 as MGHRA and CDR2 as YSYEKL. CDR3 sequence reads: CASSRDRGRGWYGYTF. Written as DNA, the CDR3 is TGCGCCAGCAGCCGAGACAGGGGGCGCGGCTGGTATGGCTACACCTTC.

Here the CDR3 reads CASKSSQGANEQFF. DNA of the CDR3: TGTGCCAGCAAGTCTTCACAGGGGGCGAATGAGCAGTTCTTC. The gene calls are TRBV12-3 or TRBV12-4 and TRBJ2-1; 9 bases align to TRBD1. The CDR3 has 14 amino acids. Trimming cost V 7 bases and J 7 bases; bases outside gene matches: 8.

This clonotype showed up just a few times. The chain uses TRBV9 and TRBJ2-1; 12 nucleotides agree with TRBD2. The CDR3 is 16 amino acids. The V gene's germline CDR1 is SGDLS and CDR2 YYNGEE. After removal of 4 bases from V and 5 bases from J, the junction contained 7 bases not matched to a gene. The CDR3 reads CASSPLAGGTNNEQFF. In DNA form, the CDR3 reads TGTGCCAGCAGCCCGCTAGCGGGGGGGACCAACAATGAGCAGTTCTTC.

This clonotype was observed many times. The chain is built from TRBV7-2 and TRBJ2-1; D is unresolved. Trimming left V 5 bases short and J 7 bases short, with 12 bases between. Per germline, CDR1 SGHTA and CDR2 FQGNSA. This CDR3 region has 13 residues. The CDR3 is CASSRWTVNEQFF. Written as DNA, the CDR3 is TGTGCCAGCAGCCGATGGACCGTGAATGAGCAGTTCTTC.

This clonotype was seen only a few times. The rearrangement joins TRBV4-2 to TRBJ1-5; D gene uncertain. This CDR3 contains 13 residues. Trimming pared 4 bases from V and 6 bases from J, leaving 10 bases between. In germline, CDR1 is LGHNA, CDR2 YNFKEQ. The chain's CDR3 is CASSRGSTQPQHF. The CDR3 nucleotides read TGTGCCAGCAGCCGAGGGAGTACTCAGCCCCAGCATTTT.

V and J are TRBV5-1 and TRBJ2-3, with D possibly being TRBD2 (6 bases). V dropped 0 bases and J dropped 5 bases, with 13 bases sitting between them. The CDR3 loop spans 15 amino acids. Germline assignment: CDR1 SGHRS and CDR2 YFSETQ. This CDR3 reads CASSLDSRRVDTQYF. In DNA, the CDR3 is TGCGCCAGCAGCTTGGACTCGCGGAGGGTAGATACGCAGTATTTT.

In its sample, this clonotype was seen many times. The chain carries TRBV7-2 and TRBJ2-5; weak D call: TRBD2 (5 bases). The germline V and J ends were trimmed by 4 bases and 2 bases, with 5 bases remaining between them. CDR3 length equals 12 residues. Germline V gene sequence: CDR1 SGHTA, CDR2 FQGNSA. The CDR3 DNA sequence: TGTGCCAGCAGCTGGACTCAAGAGACCCAGTACTTC. Translated: CASSWTQETQYF.

This clonotype appeared many times. The gene calls are TRBV7-2 and TRBJ2-7; no reliable D call. The CDR3 spans 14 residues. The V end was cut by 1 base, the J end by 2 bases, with 9 bases between. Germline CDR1 reads SGHTA; CDR2 reads FQGNSA. The CDR3 DNA is TGTGCCAGCAGCTTAGGGGTCGTTCCCTACGAGCAGTACGTC. This sequence encodes CASSLGVVPYEQYV.

The V call is TRBV19, the J call TRBJ2-1; the match to TRBD2 covers 10 bases. V lost 10 bases and J lost 6; bases outside the gene matches: 9. The CDR3 spans 14 residues. Germline V gives CDR1 LNHDA, CDR2 SQIVND (reference sequence). In nucleotides, the CDR3 is TGTGCCACCAATCTAGCGGGAGTATCCAATGAGCAGTTCTTC. Protein product: CATNLAGVSNEQFF.

V gene TRBV4-1 combines with J gene TRBJ1-4; weak D call: TRBD1 (5 bases). CDR1 MGHRA and CDR2 YSYEKL come from the germline V gene. The V gene lost 1 base and the J gene lost 1 base, with 13 bases spanning the gap. CDR3 length: 17 residues. DNA for the CDR3: TGCGCCAGCAGCCAAGGAGGCAGGGAAGGAACTAATGAAAAACTGTTTTTT. Protein product: CASSQGGREGTNEKLFF.

This clonotype has more than one count but fewer than ten. This chain links TRBV20-1 with TRBJ2-5, with 8 bases matching TRBD2. From germline, CDR1 is DFQATT and CDR2 SNEGSKA (reference sequence). The CDR3 sequence is 16 residues long. The junction had 11 bases not matched to a gene; V was cut back by 4 bases and J by 1 base. DNA of the CDR3: TGCAGTGCTATCGGGAGTAGCGGGGCTCTCCAAGAGACCCAGTACTTC. Translated: CSAIGSSGALQETQYF.

The V and J genes are TRBV4-3 and TRBJ1-5; D gene uncertain. This CDR3 spans 16 amino acids. Trimming left V 0 bases short and J 6 bases short, with 15 bases between. Germline values: CDR1 LGHNA, CDR2 YSLEER. The CDR3, as DNA: TGCGCCAGCAGCCAAGATCTCGGGGAGTTGAGTCAGCCCCAGCATTTT. Translating it yields CASSQDLGELSQPQHF.

This clonotype came up many times. The V gene is TRBV5-1, the J gene TRBJ2-3, with 7 bases aligning to TRBD2. CDR1 is SGHRS and CDR2 is YFSETQ in the germline V gene. This CDR3 is 16 amino acids long. Germline trimming cut 4 bases from V and 6 bases from J; bases unmatched to any gene: 14. This CDR3 reads CASSLQGAGPVDTQYF. CDR3 DNA sequence: TGCGCCAGCAGCCTCCAGGGAGCGGGGCCGGTGGATACGCAGTATTTT.

This clonotype was counted many times. The chain is built from TRBV3-1 and TRBJ2-2, with 10 positions matching TRBD2. V shed 3 bases, J shed 0 bases, and the junction held 1 base outside the gene matches. The CDR3 covers 16 residues. CDR1 is LGHDT, CDR2 YNNKEL, per germline (reference sequence). CDR3 sequence reads: CASSQLAGANTGELFF. CDR3 in DNA: TGTGCCAGCAGCCAGCTAGCGGGGGCGAACACCGGGGAGCTGTTTTTT.

This clonotype was recorded many times. CDR3 amino acids: CSANWGRNTEAFF. In DNA form, the CDR3 reads TGCAGCGCGAACTGGGGAAGAAACACTGAAGCTTTCTTT. The chain couples TRBV29-1 to TRBJ1-1; D is unclear. The CDR3 has 13 amino acids. Germline V gene sequence: CDR1 SQVTM, CDR2 ANQGSEA. V was shortened by 7 bases and J by 2 bases, with 14 bases between the two germline ends.

This clonotype was counted many times. This chain uses TRBV7-9 with TRBJ2-7; D perhaps matches TRBD2 (6 bases). CDR1 is SEHNR, CDR2 FQNEAQ, per germline (reference sequence). V lost 7 bases and J 0 bases, leaving 10 bases between the germline ends. The CDR3 sequence is 13 residues long. The CDR3 DNA follows: TGTGCCAGCAACGGGACTCCCTCCTACGAGCAGTACTTC. As protein: CASNGTPSYEQYF.

The rearrangement links TRBV5-1 to TRBJ1-2; a weak D match, TRBD1 (6 bases). CDR3 length equals 13 residues. Germline loops: CDR1 SGHRS, CDR2 YFSETQ. The V end was cut by 0 bases, the J end by 6 bases, with 9 bases between. CDR3 coding DNA: TGCGCCAGCAGCTTGGGGACAGCGAATGGCTACACCTTC. Translating it yields CASSLGTANGYTF.

The chain's CDR3 is CATSTGTEPYEQYF. The CDR3 DNA is TGTGCCACCAGCACCGGGACAGAACCTTACGAGCAGTACTTC. This sequence joins TRBV15 and TRBJ2-7; 7 bases match TRBD1. CDR1 LNHNV and CDR2 YYDKDF come from the germline V gene (reference sequence). The CDR3 has 14 amino acids. J lost 4 bases, V lost 4 bases, and 7 bases had no gene match.